These 3 T cell receptor beta chains share one sample of origin, sequenced in a study of blood T cell repertoires in COVID-19. Sequencing used immunoSEQ multiplex PCR; TCRdb keeps in-frame clones, though not all of them. This table holds around 100,000 clones, 75% to 90% found once. Sequencing was carried out using peripheral blood. These receptors came from a man in his 70s with acute or convalescent COVID-19.

The chain has TRBV2 and TRBJ2-3; maybe TRBD2 (7 bases). Germline V gene data show CDR1 as SNHLY and CDR2 as FYNNEI. The CDR3 has 15 residues. Trimming took 7 bases from V and 4 from J, leaving 18 bases between them. The CDR3 DNA reads as TGTGCCAGCACGGATCGGGGGGCGAGAGCAGATACGCAGTATTTT. Its translation: CASTDRGARADTQYF.

V gene TRBV5-5 combines with J gene TRBJ2-1, with 7 bases matching TRBD2. V shed 0 bases and J 2 bases; nucleotides not matched to a gene: 5. The CDR3 is 16 residues long. Germline lookup yields CDR1 SGHKS and CDR2 YYEKEE (reference sequence). The CDR3 region is CASSLAASGAYNEQFF. As DNA, the CDR3 is TGTGCCAGCAGCTTGGCGGCTAGCGGAGCCTACAATGAGCAGTTCTTC. Based on the CDR3 plus reference TRBV5-5 and TRBJ2-1, the full variable domain is DAGVTQSPTHLIKTRGQQVTLRCSPISGHKSVSWYQQVLGQGPQFIFQYYEKEERGRGNFPDRFSARQFPNYSSELNVNALLLGDSALYLCASSLAASGAYNEQFFGPGTRLTVL.

The V gene is TRBV18, the J gene TRBJ1-1; D is uncertain. Germline CDR1 is KGHSH and CDR2 is LQKENI. Between the trimmed V and J ends, which lost 1 base and 1 base, there was a span of 7 bases. This CDR3 is built from 14 residues. CDR3 nucleotides: TGTGCCAGCTCACCACGGCAGAAGAACACTGAAGCTTTCTTT. This gives the protein CASSPRQKNTEAFF.